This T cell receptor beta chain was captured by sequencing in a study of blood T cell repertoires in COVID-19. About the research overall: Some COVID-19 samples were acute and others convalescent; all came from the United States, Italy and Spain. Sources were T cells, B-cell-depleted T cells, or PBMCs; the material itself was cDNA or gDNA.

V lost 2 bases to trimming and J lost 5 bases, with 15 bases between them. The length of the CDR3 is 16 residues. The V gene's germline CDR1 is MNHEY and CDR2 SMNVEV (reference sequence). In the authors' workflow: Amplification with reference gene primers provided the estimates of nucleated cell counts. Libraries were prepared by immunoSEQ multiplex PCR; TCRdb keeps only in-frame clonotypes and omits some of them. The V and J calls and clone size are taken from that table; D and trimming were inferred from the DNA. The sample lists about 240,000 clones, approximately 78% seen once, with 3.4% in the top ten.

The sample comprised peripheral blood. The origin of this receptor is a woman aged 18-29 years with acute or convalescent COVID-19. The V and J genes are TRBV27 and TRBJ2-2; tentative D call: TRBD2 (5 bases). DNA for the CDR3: TGTGCCAGCAGTTTAGATACCAGCCCGGGGACCGGGGAGCTGTTTTTT. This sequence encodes CASSLDTSPGTGELFF.